The rows below give T cell receptor beta chains drawn from one sample of a study of blood T cell repertoires in COVID-19. Libraries were prepared by immunoSEQ multiplex PCR; TCRdb keeps only in-frame clonotypes and omits some of them. The top ten hold 0.9% of the sample, which has roughly 110,000 clones, 65% to 75% seen once. Sequencing input: peripheral blood. These receptors were obtained from a human donor with acute or convalescent COVID-19. The donor label of this sample is uncertain. Each CDR3 is given with its conserved first and last residue. A D gene is named only where the DNA matches it firmly. Only some rows state a clone size, as once, few, many or a class for expanded clones.

- TRBJ2-5 - TRBV5-1 TGCGCCAGCAGCTTGGGTCCAGGGATGTTGGAGACCCAGTACTTC CASSLGPGMLETQYF
- TRBJ1-6 - TRBV5-4 TGTGCCAGCAGCCCGGGCGGGGGACAACCCTATAATTCACCCCTCCACTTT CASSPGGGQPYNSPLHF
TRBD1 TRBJ1-2 - TRBV7-9 TGTGCCAGCAGCTCCAGGGGGGGCTACACCTTC CASSSRGGYTF
TRBD2 TRBJ2-2 - TRBV6-2/TRBV6-3 TGTGCCAGCAGTTGGGGACTAGCGGGGACTTACACCGGGGAGCTGTTTTTT CASSWGLAGTYTGELFF
- TRBJ1-5 - TRBV21-1 TGTGCCAGCAGCAAAGCTTTAGGAGAGCAGGGGGCAAACCAGCCCCAGCATTTT CASSKALGEQGANQPQHF
- TRBJ2-3 - TRBV24-1 TGTGCCACCGGAGGTTACTTCGGCACAGATACGCAGTATTTT CATGGYFGTDTQYF
- TRBJ1-2 few TRBV4-1 TGCGCCAGCAGCCAAGTTCCTGGGGGGGCGGACTATGGCTACACCTTC CASSQVPGGADYGYTF
- TRBJ2-2 - TRBV9 TGTGCCAGCAGCGTGGACAGCCACACCGGGGAGCTGTTTTTT CASSVDSHTGELFF
- TRBJ1-1 - TRBV7-2 TGTGCCAGCAGTCATCGAGACAGACCCATGAACACTGAAGCTTTCTTT CASSHRDRPMNTEAFF
- TRBJ1-1 - TRBV7-2 TGTGCCAGCAGCTTAAGCCCATCGAACACTGAAGCTTTCTTT CASSLSPSNTEAFF
- TRBJ1-5 - TRBV21-1 TGTGCCAGCAGCAAACTGAAGGGGAATCAGCCCCAGCATTTT CASSKLKGNQPQHF
- TRBJ1-1 - TRBV5-1 TGCGCCAGCAGCTTGAACCCCAGCAGGGGCCGACGTACCAACACTGAAGCTTTCTTT CASSLNPSRGRRTNTEAFF
- TRBJ2-2 few TRBV5-1 TGCGCCAGCAGCCCGGACGGAGGGGACGGGGAGCTGTTTTTT CASSPDGGDGELFF